A selection of T cell receptor beta chains follows, all from one sample in a study of CD8+ T cells in alopecia areata. The protocol was immunoSEQ multiplex PCR, while the TCRdb copy is restricted to in-frame clones and leaves out a portion. The sample has about 150,000 clones; less than 65% are singletons. This specimen consisted of CD8+ T cells sorted from blood, obtained at week 0. Every receptor here comes from a human donor with alopecia areata. Both conserved end residues are part of each CDR3. The D gene is left open where the match is weak. Size values are once, few and many counts, or a class for expanded clones, and some rows have none.

clone_size	v_call	j_call	d_call	cdr3_nt	cdr3_aa
NA	TRBV5-5	TRBJ2-6	NA	TGTGCCAGCAGCTTGAATGAGGACGATTACTCTGGGGCCAACGTCCTGACTTTC	CASSLNEDDYSGANVLTF
NA	TRBV9	TRBJ1-5	NA	TGTGCCAGCAGCGTAAGCAGCAATCAGCCCCAGCATTTT	CASSVSSNQPQHF
NA	TRBV29-1	TRBJ2-1	TRBD2	TGCAGCGTCGCGGGGGGGCCAGTCAATGAGCAGTTCTTC	CSVAGGPVNEQFF
NA	TRBV2	TRBJ2-4	TRBD1	TGTGCCAGCAGAGGCACCGGGACAGGAAAAAACATTCAGTACTTC	CASRGTGTGKNIQYF
few	TRBV30	TRBJ2-7	NA	TGTGCCTGGAGTGTGGACTCTTCCTACGAGCAGTACTTC	CAWSVDSSYEQYF
NA	TRBV11-3	TRBJ2-1	TRBD2	TGTGCCAGCAGCTTAAGGCGGGCTAGCGGGGGTGATGAGCAGTTCTTC	CASSLRRASGGDEQFF
NA	TRBV28	TRBJ1-6	TRBD1	TGTGCCAGCATCCAAAGGGGGCAGTATTCACCCCTCCACTTT	CASIQRGQYSPLHF
few	TRBV7-9	TRBJ2-3	NA	TGTGCCAGCAGCGCCGGAACAGATACGCAGTATTTT	CASSAGTDTQYF
NA	TRBV4-3	TRBJ2-7	TRBD2	TGCGCCAGCAGCCAAGGGCTAAGCGGGGGGGCCTCCTACGAGCAGTACTTC	CASSQGLSGGASYEQYF
NA	TRBV27	TRBJ2-3	NA	TGTGCCAGCAGTGGCCGGGACGGAACAGATACGCAGTATTTT	CASSGRDGTDTQYF
NA	TRBV4-3	TRBJ2-7	NA	TGCGCCAGCAGCCTGGGACGGGAAGACGAGCAGTACTTC	CASSLGREDEQYF
few	TRBV7-9	TRBJ2-7	TRBD1	TGTGCCAGCAGCTTATGGTCGGGACAGGGGGCTGAGCAGTACTTC	CASSLWSGQGAEQYF
NA	TRBV27	TRBJ2-7	TRBD1	TGTGCCAGCAGTATTGGACAGGGCACCTACGAGCAGTACTTC	CASSIGQGTYEQYF
few	TRBV29-1	TRBJ2-6	TRBD1	TGCAGCGTCCCCGATTCAGGGGGCAGCTCTGGGGCCAACGTCCTGACTTTC	CSVPDSGGSSGANVLTF
few	TRBV2	TRBJ1-2	NA	TGTGCCAGCTGGTCGGCAGGGGTCTATGGCTACACCTTC	CASWSAGVYGYTF
NA	TRBV11-2	TRBJ2-7	TRBD1	TGTGCCAGCAGCTCCCGGACAGGGGACCCCTACGAGCAGTACTTC	CASSSRTGDPYEQYF
NA	TRBV14	TRBJ2-7	NA	TGTGCCAGCAGCCAAGATCCCCAGCGCGAGCAGTACTTC	CASSQDPQREQYF
NA	TRBV6-5	TRBJ1-6	NA	TGTGCCAGCAGTCTCGACAGCCCAAGTGACCTCCACTTT	CASSLDSPSDLHF
NA	TRBV29-1	TRBJ1-2	NA	TGCAGCGTAACGGGCCCCAGCGGAGGTAGTGGCTACACCTTC	CSVTGPSGGSGYTF
many	TRBV14	TRBJ2-1	NA	TGTGCCAGCAGCCCTTCGGGGCAAGAGCAGTTCTTC	CASSPSGQEQFF
NA	TRBV30	TRBJ1-5	NA	TGTGCCTGGAGCGGGGACTCTAGCAATCAGCCCCAGCATTTT	CAWSGDSSNQPQHF
few	TRBV29-1	TRBJ1-2	TRBD1	TGCAGCATAATCCCACAGGGGGCGCCGGAGGGCTACACCTTC	CSIIPQGAPEGYTF
NA	TRBV28	TRBJ1-1	NA	TGTGCCAGCAGTTTACAGGGAGGGGGTACTGAAGCTTTCTTT	CASSLQGGGTEAFF
NA	TRBV15	TRBJ2-7	NA	TGTGCCACCAGCAGCGTCCCGGACAGAAGGGACGAGCAGTACTTC	CATSSVPDRRDEQYF
NA	TRBV12-5	TRBJ2-7	NA	TGTGCTAGTGGTTCCCGGACCTACGAGCAGTACTTC	CASGSRTYEQYF
NA	TRBV30	TRBJ1-5	NA	TGTGCCTGGAGTGAAGGGTATGGAAATCAGCCCCAGCATTTT	CAWSEGYGNQPQHF
few	TRBV27	TRBJ2-1	NA	TGTGCCAGCAGCGGCCTCGGGGGCGATGAGCAGTTCTTC	CASSGLGGDEQFF
NA	TRBV30	TRBJ2-1	TRBD2	TGTGCCTGGTCCTCGGGTAGCGGGGGGGCAAATGAGCAGTTCTTC	CAWSSGSGGANEQFF
NA	TRBV19	TRBJ1-1	NA	TGTGCCAGTAGTCAAGGGGAGGGCACTGAAGCTTTCTTT	CASSQGEGTEAFF
NA	TRBV4-3	TRBJ1-2	NA	TGCGCCAGCAGCCAAGTTTGGGGGAGCAACTATGGCTACACCTTC	CASSQVWGSNYGYTF
few	TRBV7-8	TRBJ2-5	NA	TGTGCCAGCAGCTTAGGCGCCACCATAGAGACCCAGTACTTC	CASSLGATIETQYF
few	TRBV11-2	TRBJ2-3	TRBD1	TGTGCCAGCAGTTTAGGGACAGGCGCCCTCTGGGGCACGCAGTATTTT	CASSLGTGALWGTQYF
NA	TRBV27	TRBJ2-7	NA	TGTGCCAGCAGTATAGGGGGGGGACCCTCCTACGAGCAGTACTTC	CASSIGGGPSYEQYF
NA	TRBV5-6	TRBJ1-2	NA	TGTGCCAGCAGCTTGGGCCCGGGAATTAATGGCTACACCTTC	CASSLGPGINGYTF
medium-sized	TRBV6-4	TRBJ2-6	NA	TGTGCCAGCAGTGACAGGGGGTCTGGGGCCAACGTCCTGACTTTC	CASSDRGSGANVLTF
NA	TRBV4-2	TRBJ1-1	NA	TGTGCCAGCAGCCAGGATGAAACAGGGTCAGCTCCTGTTGAAGCTTTCTTT	CASSQDETGSAPVEAFF
NA	TRBV30	TRBJ2-2	TRBD1	TGTGCCTGGAGTGCGGGACAGGGGGTCGGGGAGCTGTTTTTT	CAWSAGQGVGELFF
NA	TRBV30	TRBJ1-1	NA	TGTGCCTGGAGCCTAGGCACTGAAGCTTTCTTT	CAWSLGTEAFF